This is a list of T cell receptor beta chains from one sample in a study of blood T cell repertoires in COVID-19. Repertoires were generated with immunoSEQ multiplex PCR, while TCRdb's copy carries only in-frame clones and drops some. The sample shows some 160,000 clones, approximately 80% of them seen only once. Sequenced input: peripheral blood. The receptor source for this set is a human donor in a cohort sampled during active COVID-19. The CDR3 runs from the conserved cysteine through the conserved F or W. D genes are given only for firm matches. Rows may omit the clone size; those that give it use once, few, many or a size class.

CDR3aa: CASSVGAGLNQPQHF
CDR3nt: TGCGCCAGCAGCGTAGGGGCAGGTCTAAATCAGCCCCAGCATTTT
v_gene: TRBV4-1
len: 15
abundance: -
d_gene: -
j_gene: TRBJ1-5

CDR3aa: CASSSQGGDEQYF
CDR3nt: TGTGCCAGCAGCTCACAGGGGGGAGACGAGCAGTACTTC
v_gene: TRBV6-4
len: 13
abundance: -
d_gene: TRBD1
j_gene: TRBJ2-7

CDR3aa: CASSLRGGGSSYNEQFF
CDR3nt: TGTGCCAGCAGCCTCCGGGGCGGGGGTAGCTCCTACAATGAGCAGTTCTTC
v_gene: TRBV2
len: 17
abundance: -
d_gene: TRBD2
j_gene: TRBJ2-1

CDR3aa: CASSQEAMTGSYEQYF
CDR3nt: TGCGCCAGCAGCCAAGAAGCGATGACAGGCTCCTACGAGCAGTACTTC
v_gene: TRBV4-3
len: 16
abundance: -
d_gene: -
j_gene: TRBJ2-7

CDR3aa: CASSLGQGDRAQHF
CDR3nt: TGTGCCAGCAGCTTAGGACAGGGGGATCGGGCCCAGCATTTT
v_gene: TRBV7-2
len: 14
abundance: -
d_gene: TRBD1
j_gene: TRBJ1-5

CDR3aa: CASSPVGLDNEKLFF
CDR3nt: TGTGCCAGCAGCCCCGTTGGACTTGATAATGAAAAACTGTTTTTT
v_gene: TRBV5-6
len: 15
abundance: -
d_gene: -
j_gene: TRBJ1-4

CDR3aa: CASSYWTSGGNEQFF
CDR3nt: TGTGCCAGCAGTTACTGGACTAGCGGGGGAAATGAGCAGTTCTTC
v_gene: TRBV6-5
len: 15
abundance: few
d_gene: TRBD2
j_gene: TRBJ2-1

CDR3aa: CASSKDSPTEAFF
CDR3nt: TGTGCCAGTAGTAAGGACAGCCCCACTGAAGCTTTCTTT
v_gene: TRBV19
len: 13
abundance: -
d_gene: -
j_gene: TRBJ1-1

CDR3aa: CASSFSGIWTEAFF
CDR3nt: TGTGCCAGCAGTTTTAGCGGGATTTGGACTGAAGCTTTCTTT
v_gene: TRBV28
len: 14
abundance: -
d_gene: -
j_gene: TRBJ1-1

CDR3aa: CASRPSSYNSPLHF
CDR3nt: TGCGCCAGCAGACCTAGCTCCTATAATTCACCCCTCCACTTT
v_gene: TRBV10-2
len: 14
abundance: -
d_gene: -
j_gene: TRBJ1-6

CDR3aa: CASSPGDRGPYEQYF
CDR3nt: TGTGCCAGCAGCCCAGGGGACAGGGGGCCCTACGAGCAGTACTTC
v_gene: TRBV9
len: 15
abundance: once
d_gene: TRBD1
j_gene: TRBJ2-7

CDR3aa: CASRSSGRRYEQYF
CDR3nt: TGTGCCAGCCGATCTAGCGGGAGGCGCTACGAGCAGTACTTC
v_gene: TRBV27
len: 14
abundance: -
d_gene: TRBD2
j_gene: TRBJ2-7

CDR3aa: CASSPDRVLLFF
CDR3nt: TGTGCCAGCAGCCCCGACAGGGTACTGCTGTTTTTT
v_gene: TRBV7-2
len: 12
abundance: once
d_gene: TRBD1
j_gene: TRBJ2-2

CDR3aa: CASSLGNSGGGDTQYF
CDR3nt: TGTGCCAGCAGCTTAGGTAATAGCGGGGGAGGCGATACGCAGTATTTT
v_gene: TRBV7-2
len: 16
abundance: once
d_gene: TRBD2
j_gene: TRBJ2-3

CDR3aa: CASSFWRNTEAFF
CDR3nt: TGTGCCAGCAGCTTTTGGAGGAACACTGAAGCTTTCTTT
v_gene: TRBV12-1
len: 13
abundance: -
d_gene: -
j_gene: TRBJ1-1

CDR3aa: CASSLEPGTYEQYF
CDR3nt: TGCGCCAGCAGCTTGGAGCCGGGTACCTACGAGCAGTACTTC
v_gene: TRBV5-1
len: 14
abundance: -
d_gene: -
j_gene: TRBJ2-7

CDR3aa: CASSLDMSYSDNEQFF
CDR3nt: TGTGCCAGCAGCTTAGATATGTCCTATTCTGACAATGAGCAGTTCTTC
v_gene: TRBV11-1
len: 16
abundance: -
d_gene: -
j_gene: TRBJ2-1

CDR3aa: CATQGQTNTEAFF
CDR3nt: TGTGCCACTCAAGGACAGACGAACACTGAAGCTTTCTTT
v_gene: TRBV6-6
len: 13
abundance: -
d_gene: -
j_gene: TRBJ1-1

CDR3aa: CASSPIGQGGYEQYF
CDR3nt: TGTGCCAGCTCACCGATAGGGCAGGGTGGCTACGAGCAGTACTTC
v_gene: TRBV18
len: 15
abundance: -
d_gene: -
j_gene: TRBJ2-7

CDR3aa: CASSYSGGWTEAFF
CDR3nt: TGTGCCAGCAGTTACTCAGGGGGCTGGACTGAAGCTTTCTTT
v_gene: TRBV6-2/TRBV6-3
len: 14
abundance: few
d_gene: TRBD1
j_gene: TRBJ1-1

CDR3aa: CSVEVGGPRVYEQYF
CDR3nt: TGCAGCGTTGAAGTCGGGGGGCCCCGGGTCTACGAGCAGTACTTC
v_gene: TRBV29-1
len: 15
abundance: many
d_gene: -
j_gene: TRBJ2-7

CDR3aa: CASRLRQQTYGYTF
CDR3nt: TGTGCCAGCAGGTTAAGACAGCAAACCTATGGCTACACCTTC
v_gene: TRBV28
len: 14
abundance: once
d_gene: -
j_gene: TRBJ1-2

CDR3aa: CASSMGQGSYEQYF
CDR3nt: TGTGCCAGCAGTATGGGACAGGGCTCCTACGAGCAGTACTTC
v_gene: TRBV28
len: 14
abundance: -
d_gene: TRBD1
j_gene: TRBJ2-7

CDR3aa: CASRVYLAKNIQYF
CDR3nt: TGTGCCAGCAGGGTCTATCTAGCCAAAAACATTCAGTACTTC
v_gene: TRBV21-1
len: 14
abundance: few
d_gene: -
j_gene: TRBJ2-4

CDR3aa: CAISAGQRNQPQHF
CDR3nt: TGTGCCATCAGTGCCGGACAAAGGAATCAGCCCCAGCATTTT
v_gene: TRBV10-3
len: 14
abundance: -
d_gene: -
j_gene: TRBJ1-5

CDR3aa: CASSYSGTRNIQYF
CDR3nt: TGTGCCAGCAGTTACTCGGGGACACGAAACATTCAGTACTTC
v_gene: TRBV6-2/TRBV6-3
len: 14
abundance: -
d_gene: -
j_gene: TRBJ2-4

CDR3aa: CASSFGTGYGYTF
CDR3nt: TGCGCCAGCAGCTTTGGGACTGGCTATGGCTACACCTTC
v_gene: TRBV5-1
len: 13
abundance: -
d_gene: -
j_gene: TRBJ1-2

CDR3aa: CASSYIRQGAYTEAFF
CDR3nt: TGTGCCAGCAGTTACATCCGACAGGGGGCCTACACTGAAGCTTTCTTT
v_gene: TRBV6-5
len: 16
abundance: once
d_gene: TRBD1
j_gene: TRBJ1-1

CDR3aa: CASSPPRERFPYEQYF
CDR3nt: TGTGCCAGCTCACCACCCCGGGAGAGGTTTCCCTACGAGCAGTACTTC
v_gene: TRBV18
len: 16
abundance: -
d_gene: -
j_gene: TRBJ2-7

CDR3aa: CASSRDRGSNTEAFF
CDR3nt: TGTGCCAGCAGCCGGGACAGGGGATCGAACACTGAAGCTTTCTTT
v_gene: TRBV5-4
len: 15
abundance: -
d_gene: TRBD1
j_gene: TRBJ1-1

CDR3aa: CASSRDRDSLYEQYF
CDR3nt: TGCGCCAGCAGCCGCGACCGGGACAGCCTCTACGAGCAGTACTTC
v_gene: TRBV4-3
len: 15
abundance: -
d_gene: TRBD1
j_gene: TRBJ2-7

CDR3aa: CASSRGEAGNQPQHF
CDR3nt: TGTGCCAGTAGTAGAGGGGAGGCAGGCAATCAGCCCCAGCATTTT
v_gene: TRBV19
len: 15
abundance: once
d_gene: -
j_gene: TRBJ1-5

CDR3aa: CASSQDGADYNEQFF
CDR3nt: TGCGCCAGCAGCCAAGATGGCGCGGATTACAATGAGCAGTTCTTC
v_gene: TRBV4-1
len: 15
abundance: -
d_gene: -
j_gene: TRBJ2-1

CDR3aa: CASSVPRQLAGVGTGELFF
CDR3nt: TGTGCCAGCAGCGTACCCCGCCAACTAGCGGGAGTAGGTACCGGGGAGCTGTTTTTT
v_gene: TRBV9
len: 19
abundance: -
d_gene: TRBD2
j_gene: TRBJ2-2

CDR3aa: CASSPWSAGNTEAFF
CDR3nt: TGTGCCAGCAGCCCCTGGTCGGCGGGTAACACTGAAGCTTTCTTT
v_gene: TRBV9
len: 15
abundance: once
d_gene: -
j_gene: TRBJ1-1

CDR3aa: CASSWTSGREDTQYF
CDR3nt: TGTGCCAGCAGTTGGACTAGCGGGAGGGAGGATACGCAGTATTTT
v_gene: TRBV28
len: 15
abundance: -
d_gene: TRBD2
j_gene: TRBJ2-3

CDR3aa: CASVQGGEDTQYF
CDR3nt: TGTGCCAGCGTACAGGGGGGTGAAGATACGCAGTATTTT
v_gene: TRBV19
len: 13
abundance: -
d_gene: TRBD1
j_gene: TRBJ2-3

CDR3aa: CASSLWGVNYGYTF
CDR3nt: TGTGCCAGCAGCTTATGGGGGGTTAACTATGGCTACACCTTC
v_gene: TRBV5-4
len: 14
abundance: once
d_gene: -
j_gene: TRBJ1-2

CDR3aa: CASQLAPSTDTQYF
CDR3nt: TGCGCCAGCCAACTAGCGCCTAGCACAGATACGCAGTATTTT
v_gene: TRBV5-1
len: 14
abundance: -
d_gene: TRBD2
j_gene: TRBJ2-3

CDR3aa: CASSYSTDYGYEQYF
CDR3nt: TGTGCCAGCAGTTACTCTACGGACTACGGGTACGAGCAGTACTTC
v_gene: TRBV6-5
len: 15
abundance: -
d_gene: -
j_gene: TRBJ2-7

CDR3aa: CASRKSGGRYNEQFF
CDR3nt: TGTGCCAGCAGAAAAAGCGGGGGACGATACAATGAGCAGTTCTTC
v_gene: TRBV7-8
len: 15
abundance: -
d_gene: TRBD2
j_gene: TRBJ2-1

CDR3aa: CASSDRDRVHF
CDR3nt: TGTGCCAGCAGTGATAGGGACAGGGTCCACTTT
v_gene: TRBV2
len: 11
abundance: -
d_gene: TRBD1
j_gene: TRBJ1-6

CDR3aa: CASSLRDRDITEAFF
CDR3nt: TGTGCCAGCAGTTTACGGGACAGGGATATAACTGAAGCTTTCTTT
v_gene: TRBV7-9
len: 15
abundance: few
d_gene: TRBD1
j_gene: TRBJ1-1

CDR3aa: CASSTGLAGAVQETQYF
CDR3nt: TGTGCCAGTAGTACCGGACTAGCGGGAGCTGTTCAAGAGACCCAGTACTTC
v_gene: TRBV19
len: 17
abundance: -
d_gene: TRBD2
j_gene: TRBJ2-5

CDR3aa: CASSRDSYEQYF
CDR3nt: TGCGCCAGCAGCCGAGATAGTTACGAGCAGTACTTC
v_gene: TRBV5-1
len: 12
abundance: -
d_gene: -
j_gene: TRBJ2-7

CDR3aa: CASSLDLAGGYNEQFF
CDR3nt: TGTGCCAGCAGCTTAGATCTAGCGGGAGGGTACAATGAGCAGTTCTTC
v_gene: TRBV11-3
len: 16
abundance: -
d_gene: TRBD2
j_gene: TRBJ2-1

CDR3aa: CASSYGLAGSYEQYF
CDR3nt: TGCGCCAGCAGCTACGGACTAGCGGGTTCCTACGAGCAGTACTTC
v_gene: TRBV5-1
len: 15
abundance: -
d_gene: TRBD2
j_gene: TRBJ2-7

CDR3aa: CASSTIQRNTEAFF
CDR3nt: TGTGCCAGCAGTACAATACAGAGGAACACTGAAGCTTTCTTT
v_gene: TRBV6-5
len: 14
abundance: once
d_gene: -
j_gene: TRBJ1-1

CDR3aa: CASSRQGRGSPLHF
CDR3nt: TGTGCCAGCAGCCGCCAGGGGAGAGGGTCACCCCTCCACTTT
v_gene: TRBV7-3
len: 14
abundance: -
d_gene: -
j_gene: TRBJ1-6

CDR3aa: CASSWEGAEAFF
CDR3nt: TGTGCCAGCAGTTGGGAGGGGGCTGAAGCTTTCTTT
v_gene: TRBV12-3/TRBV12-4
len: 12
abundance: -
d_gene: -
j_gene: TRBJ1-1

CDR3aa: CASSRLDGRLAGGSYNEQFF
CDR3nt: TGCGCCAGCAGCCGTTTAGACGGTCGACTAGCGGGAGGCTCCTACAATGAGCAGTTCTTC
v_gene: TRBV4-1
len: 20
abundance: -
d_gene: TRBD2
j_gene: TRBJ2-1

CDR3aa: CATSRDTGEETQYF
CDR3nt: TGTGCCACCAGCAGAGATACAGGGGAAGAGACCCAGTACTTC
v_gene: TRBV15
len: 14
abundance: -
d_gene: TRBD1
j_gene: TRBJ2-5

CDR3aa: CASSQEGGASGGLSTQYF
CDR3nt: TGTGCCAGCAGCCAAGAGGGAGGGGCTAGCGGGGGGCTGAGTACGCAGTATTTT
v_gene: TRBV4-2
len: 18
abundance: -
d_gene: TRBD2
j_gene: TRBJ2-3

CDR3aa: CASSIDRTANYGYTF
CDR3nt: TGTGCCAGCAGCATCGACAGGACAGCTAACTATGGCTACACCTTC
v_gene: TRBV5-4
len: 15
abundance: -
d_gene: -
j_gene: TRBJ1-2

CDR3aa: CASDSMGMDTQYF
CDR3nt: TGCGCCAGTGACAGTATGGGTATGGATACGCAGTATTTT
v_gene: TRBV10-1
len: 13
abundance: -
d_gene: -
j_gene: TRBJ2-3